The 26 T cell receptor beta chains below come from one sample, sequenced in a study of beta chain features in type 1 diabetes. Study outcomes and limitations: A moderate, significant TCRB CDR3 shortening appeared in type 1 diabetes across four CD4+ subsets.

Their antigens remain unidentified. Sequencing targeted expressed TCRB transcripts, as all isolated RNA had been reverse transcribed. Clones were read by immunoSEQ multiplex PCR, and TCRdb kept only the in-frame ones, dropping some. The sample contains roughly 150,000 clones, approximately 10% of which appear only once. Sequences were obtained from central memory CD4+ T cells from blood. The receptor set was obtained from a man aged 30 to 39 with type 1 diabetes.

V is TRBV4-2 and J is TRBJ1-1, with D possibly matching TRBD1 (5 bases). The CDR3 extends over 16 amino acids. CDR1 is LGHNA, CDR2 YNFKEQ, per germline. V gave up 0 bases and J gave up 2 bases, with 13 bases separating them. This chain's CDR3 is CASSQDRWTLNTEAFF. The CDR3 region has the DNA TGTGCCAGCAGCCAAGATCGTTGGACACTAAACACTGAAGCTTTCTTT.

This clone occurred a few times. This CDR3 is CATSRGGGQGHRQYF. CDR3 coding DNA: TGTGCCACCAGCAGAGGGGGGGGACAGGGCCATCGGCAGTACTTC. The chain joins TRBV15 to TRBJ2-7; TRBD1 agrees at 9 bases. This CDR3 contains 15 residues. Per the germline V gene, CDR1 is LNHNV and CDR2 is YYDKDF (reference sequence). V lost 1 base and J lost 9; bases outside the gene matches: 10.

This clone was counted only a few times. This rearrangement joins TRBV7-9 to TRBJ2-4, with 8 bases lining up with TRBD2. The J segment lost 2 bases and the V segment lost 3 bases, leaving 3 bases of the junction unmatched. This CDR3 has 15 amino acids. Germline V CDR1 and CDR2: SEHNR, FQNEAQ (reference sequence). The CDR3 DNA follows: TGTGCCAGCAGCTTGGATAGCGGGACCAAAAACATTCAGTACTTC. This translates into CASSLDSGTKNIQYF.

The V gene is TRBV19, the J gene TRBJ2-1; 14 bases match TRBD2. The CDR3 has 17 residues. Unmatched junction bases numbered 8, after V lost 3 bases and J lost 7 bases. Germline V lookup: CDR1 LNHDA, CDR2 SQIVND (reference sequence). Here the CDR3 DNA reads TGTGCCAGTAGTATCCAACGACTAGCGGGAGGGGGAAATGAGCAGTTCTTC. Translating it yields CASSIQRLAGGGNEQFF. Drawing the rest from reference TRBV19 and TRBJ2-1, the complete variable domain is DGGITQSPKYLFRKEGQNVTLSCEQNLNHDAMYWYRQDPGQGLRLIYYSQIVNDFQKGDIAEGYSVSREKKESFPLTVTSAQKNPTAFYLCASSIQRLAGGGNEQFFGPGTRLTVL.

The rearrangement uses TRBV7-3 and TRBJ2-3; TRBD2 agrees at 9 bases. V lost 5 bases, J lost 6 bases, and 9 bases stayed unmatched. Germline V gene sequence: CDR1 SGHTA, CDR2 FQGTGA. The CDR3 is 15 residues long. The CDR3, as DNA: TGTGCCAGCAGCCCAGCGGGAGGCTCCTTCGATACGCAGTATTTT. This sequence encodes CASSPAGGSFDTQYF.

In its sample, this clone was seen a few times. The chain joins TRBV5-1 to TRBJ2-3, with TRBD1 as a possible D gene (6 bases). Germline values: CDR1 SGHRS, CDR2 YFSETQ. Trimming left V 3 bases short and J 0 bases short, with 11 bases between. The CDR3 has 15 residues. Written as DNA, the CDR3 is TGCGCCAGCAGCTCCGGGACAACCAGCACAGATACGCAGTATTTT. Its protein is CASSSGTTSTDTQYF.

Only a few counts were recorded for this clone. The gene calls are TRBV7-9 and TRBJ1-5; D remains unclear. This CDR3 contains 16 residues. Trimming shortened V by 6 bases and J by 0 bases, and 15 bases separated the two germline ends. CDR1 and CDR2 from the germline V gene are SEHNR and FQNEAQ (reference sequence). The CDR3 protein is CASSSADTYSNQPQHF. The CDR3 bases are TGTGCCAGCAGTTCAGCTGACACGTATAGCAATCAGCCCCAGCATTTT.

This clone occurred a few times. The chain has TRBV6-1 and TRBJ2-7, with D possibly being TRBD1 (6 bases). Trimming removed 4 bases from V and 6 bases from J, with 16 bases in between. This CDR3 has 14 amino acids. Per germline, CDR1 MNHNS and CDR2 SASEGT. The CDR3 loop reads CASSAVMTGSEQYF. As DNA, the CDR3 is TGTGCCAGCAGTGCTGTAATGACAGGAAGCGAGCAGTACTTC.

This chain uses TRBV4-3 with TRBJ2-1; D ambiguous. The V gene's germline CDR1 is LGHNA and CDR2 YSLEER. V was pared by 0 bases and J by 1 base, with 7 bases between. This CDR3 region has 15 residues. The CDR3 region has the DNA TGCGCCAGCAGCCAAGATCTTAGTTCCTACAATGAGCAGTTCTTC. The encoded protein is CASSQDLSSYNEQFF.

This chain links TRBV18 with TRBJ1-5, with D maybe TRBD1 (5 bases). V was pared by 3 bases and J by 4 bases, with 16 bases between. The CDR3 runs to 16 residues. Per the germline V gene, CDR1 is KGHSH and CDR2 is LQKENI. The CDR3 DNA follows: TGTGCCAGCTCACCTGCTGGTACAGGAATGAATCAGCCCCAGCATTTT. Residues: CASSPAGTGMNQPQHF.

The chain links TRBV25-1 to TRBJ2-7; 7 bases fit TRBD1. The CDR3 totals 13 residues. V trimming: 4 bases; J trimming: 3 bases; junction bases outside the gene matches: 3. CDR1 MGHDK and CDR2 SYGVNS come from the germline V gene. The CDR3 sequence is CASSVGGNYEQYF. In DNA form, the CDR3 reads TGTGCCAGCAGTGTAGGGGGCAACTACGAGCAGTACTTC.

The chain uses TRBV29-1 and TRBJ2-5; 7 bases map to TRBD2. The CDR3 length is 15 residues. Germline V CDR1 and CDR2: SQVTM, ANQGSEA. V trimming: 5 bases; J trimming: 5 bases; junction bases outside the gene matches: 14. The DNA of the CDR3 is TGCAGCGTTAGGGAGGGTAGACACGCCGTGGAGACCCAGTACTTC. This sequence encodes CSVREGRHAVETQYF.

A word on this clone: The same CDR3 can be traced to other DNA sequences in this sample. CDR3 residues: CSVGQGGTDTQYF. The CDR3, as DNA: TGCAGCGTGGGACAGGGGGGCACAGATACGCAGTATTTT. The chain uses TRBV29-1 and TRBJ2-3, with 11 nucleotides matching TRBD1. V shed 6 bases, J shed 1 base, and the junction held 0 bases outside the gene matches. The CDR3 totals 13 residues. From germline, CDR1 is SQVTM and CDR2 ANQGSEA.

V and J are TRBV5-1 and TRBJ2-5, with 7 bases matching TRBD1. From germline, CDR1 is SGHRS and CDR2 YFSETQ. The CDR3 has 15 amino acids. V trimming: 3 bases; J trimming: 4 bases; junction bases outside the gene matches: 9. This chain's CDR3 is CASSSGDRAGETQYF. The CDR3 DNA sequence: TGCGCCAGCAGCTCCGGAGACAGGGCAGGAGAGACCCAGTACTTC.

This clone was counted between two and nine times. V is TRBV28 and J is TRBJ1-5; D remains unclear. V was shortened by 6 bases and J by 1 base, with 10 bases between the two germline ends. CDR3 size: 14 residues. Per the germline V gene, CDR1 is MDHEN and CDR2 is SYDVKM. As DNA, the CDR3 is TGTGCCAGCAGGACGTACGGGAGCAATCAGCCCCAGCATTTT. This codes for CASRTYGSNQPQHF.

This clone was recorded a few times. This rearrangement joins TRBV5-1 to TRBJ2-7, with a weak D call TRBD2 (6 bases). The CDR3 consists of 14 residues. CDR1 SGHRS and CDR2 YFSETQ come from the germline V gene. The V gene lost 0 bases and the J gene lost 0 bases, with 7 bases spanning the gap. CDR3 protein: CASSLGGASYEQYF. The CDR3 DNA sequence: TGCGCCAGCAGCTTGGGCGGGGCCTCCTACGAGCAGTACTTC.

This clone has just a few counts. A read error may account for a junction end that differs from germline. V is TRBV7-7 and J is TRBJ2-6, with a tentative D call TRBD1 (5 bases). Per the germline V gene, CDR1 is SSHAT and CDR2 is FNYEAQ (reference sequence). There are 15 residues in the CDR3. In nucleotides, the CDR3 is TGTGCTAGCAGCCAACAGGCTTCAGGGGCCAACGTCCTGACTTTC. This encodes CASSQQASGANVLTF.

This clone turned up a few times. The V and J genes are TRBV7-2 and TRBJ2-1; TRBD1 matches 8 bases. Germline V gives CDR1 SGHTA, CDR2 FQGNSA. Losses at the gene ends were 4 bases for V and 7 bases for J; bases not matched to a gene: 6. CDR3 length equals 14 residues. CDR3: CASSSGQGPNEQFF. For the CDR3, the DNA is TGTGCCAGCAGCTCCGGACAGGGTCCGAATGAGCAGTTCTTC. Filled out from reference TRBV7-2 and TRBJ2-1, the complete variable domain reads GAGVSQSPSNKVTEKGKDVELRCDPISGHTALYWYRQSLGQGLEFLIYFQGNSAPDKSGLPSDRFSAERTGGSVSTLTIQRTQQEDSAVYLCASSSGQGPNEQFFGPGTRLTVL.

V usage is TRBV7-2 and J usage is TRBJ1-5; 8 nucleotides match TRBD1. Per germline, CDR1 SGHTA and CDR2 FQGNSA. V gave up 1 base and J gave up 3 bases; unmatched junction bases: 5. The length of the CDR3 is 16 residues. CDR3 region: CASSLVGTGTNQPQHF. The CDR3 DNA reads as TGTGCCAGCAGCTTAGTGGGGACAGGCACCAATCAGCCCCAGCATTTT.

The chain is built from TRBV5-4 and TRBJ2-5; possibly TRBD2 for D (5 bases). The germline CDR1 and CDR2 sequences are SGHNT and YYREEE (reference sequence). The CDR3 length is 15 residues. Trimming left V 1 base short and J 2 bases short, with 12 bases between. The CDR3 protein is CASSLILSGQETQYF. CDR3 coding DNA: TGTGCCAGCAGCTTGATCCTTTCGGGACAAGAGACCCAGTACTTC.

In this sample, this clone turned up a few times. The CDR3 sequence: CSVEPDRGYYNEQFF. CDR3 in DNA: TGCAGCGTCGAGCCCGACAGGGGATACTACAATGAGCAGTTCTTC. The chain uses TRBV29-1 and TRBJ2-1; 8 bases map to TRBD1. Trimming cost V 6 bases and J 3 bases; bases outside gene matches: 10. CDR3 length: 15 residues. Germline V gene lookup returns CDR1 SQVTM and CDR2 ANQGSEA.

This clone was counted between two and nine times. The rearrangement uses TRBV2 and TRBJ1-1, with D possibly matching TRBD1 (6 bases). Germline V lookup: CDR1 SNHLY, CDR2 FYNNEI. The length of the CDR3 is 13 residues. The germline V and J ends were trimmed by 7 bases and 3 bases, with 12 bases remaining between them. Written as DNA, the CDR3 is TGTGCCAGCAATATACAGGGCTACACTGAAGCTTTCTTT. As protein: CASNIQGYTEAFF.

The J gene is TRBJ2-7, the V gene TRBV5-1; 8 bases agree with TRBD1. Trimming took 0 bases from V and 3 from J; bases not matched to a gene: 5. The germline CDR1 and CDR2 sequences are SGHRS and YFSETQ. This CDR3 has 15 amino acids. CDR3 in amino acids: CASSLEGQDLYEQYF. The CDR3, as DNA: TGCGCCAGCAGCTTGGAGGGACAGGACCTCTACGAGCAGTACTTC.

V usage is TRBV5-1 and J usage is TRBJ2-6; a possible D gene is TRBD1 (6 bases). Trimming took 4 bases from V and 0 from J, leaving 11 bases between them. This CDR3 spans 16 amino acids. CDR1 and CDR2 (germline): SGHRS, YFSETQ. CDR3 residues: CASSATGLSGANVLTF. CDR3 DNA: TGCGCCAGCAGCGCCACAGGGCTCTCTGGGGCCAACGTCCTGACTTTC.

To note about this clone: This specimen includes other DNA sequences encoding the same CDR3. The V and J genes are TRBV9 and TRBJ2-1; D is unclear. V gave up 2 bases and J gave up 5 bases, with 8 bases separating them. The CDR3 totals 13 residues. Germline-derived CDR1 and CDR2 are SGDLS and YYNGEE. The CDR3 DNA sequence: TGTGCCAGCAGCGTTCAGTTGGACAATGAGCAGTTCTTC. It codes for CASSVQLDNEQFF.

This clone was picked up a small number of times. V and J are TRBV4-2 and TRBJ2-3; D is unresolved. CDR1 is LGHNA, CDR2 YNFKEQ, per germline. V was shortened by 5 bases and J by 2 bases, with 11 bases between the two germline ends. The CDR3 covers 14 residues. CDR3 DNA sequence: TGTGCCAGCAGCGCGCCCGGTGCCACAGATACGCAGTATTTT. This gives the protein CASSAPGATDTQYF.